This passage covers 32 T cell receptor beta chains from one sample sequenced in a study of blood T cell repertoires in COVID-19. Generated by immunoSEQ multiplex PCR, the TCRdb table keeps only in-frame clones and is missing some. The table includes a few hundred thousand clones, around 87% detected once. The sample consisted of peripheral blood. The receptors come from a man younger than 30 with active or convalescent COVID-19.

The chain recombines TRBV2 with TRBJ2-5, with a tentative D call TRBD1 (6 bases). The CDR3 has 13 amino acids. From germline, CDR1 is SNHLY and CDR2 FYNNEI. Between the trimmed V and J ends, which lost 3 bases and 5 bases, there was a span of 10 bases. The CDR3 loop is CASSEGAGETQYF. Written as DNA, the CDR3 is TGTGCCAGCAGTGAGGGGGCCGGCGAGACCCAGTACTTC.

The gene calls are TRBV4-1 and TRBJ2-7, with TRBD2 matching over 12 bases. V shed 3 bases and J 2 bases; nucleotides not matched to a gene: 8. The CDR3 loop spans 17 amino acids. Germline V gene sequence: CDR1 MGHRA, CDR2 YSYEKL. The CDR3 coding sequence is TGCGCCAGCAGCCAGTTCGAACTAGCGGGAGGCCCCTACGAGCAGTACTTC. This encodes CASSQFELAGGPYEQYF.

In its sample, this clone was seen once. The chain carries TRBV6-6 and TRBJ2-2; D ambiguous. This CDR3 contains 14 residues. Germline V gene data show CDR1 as MNHNY and CDR2 as SVGAGI (reference sequence). The V end was cut by 4 bases, the J end by 7 bases, with 13 bases between. CDR3 amino acids: CASSSSGGSGELFF. In nucleotides, the CDR3 is TGTGCCAGCAGTTCCTCCGGCGGCAGCGGGGAGCTGTTTTTT.

The rearrangement uses TRBV28 and TRBJ2-7, with D maybe TRBD1 (5 bases). V was shortened by 6 bases and J by 0 bases, with 15 bases between the two germline ends. Germline V gene lookup returns CDR1 MDHEN and CDR2 SYDVKM. The CDR3 extends over 15 amino acids. CDR3 region: CASRDVGDSSYEQYF. CDR3 in DNA: TGTGCCAGCAGGGATGTAGGGGATAGCTCCTACGAGCAGTACTTC. The whole variable domain, remainder taken from reference TRBV28 and TRBJ2-7, is DVKVTQSSRYLVKRTGEKVFLECVQDMDHENMFWYRQDPGLGLRLIYFSYDVKMKEKGDIPEGYSVSREKKERFSLILESASTNQTSMYLCASRDVGDSSYEQYFGPGTRLTVT.

This sequence joins TRBV5-1 and TRBJ2-5; maybe TRBD1 (5 bases). The germline V gene encodes CDR1 SGHRS and CDR2 YFSETQ. V was clipped by 0 bases and J by 0 bases, with 12 bases between them. The CDR3 loop spans 16 amino acids. CDR3 loop: CASSLGGSVYQETQYF. The CDR3 DNA reads TGCGCCAGCAGCTTGGGGGGCTCGGTGTACCAAGAGACCCAGTACTTC.

In this sample, this clone turned up a few times. The genes are TRBV7-2 and TRBJ1-5; TRBD1 is a possible D gene (6 bases). The CDR3 spans 15 residues. Trimming stripped 3 bases from V and 1 base from J, with 10 bases between. Germline V gene sequence: CDR1 SGHTA, CDR2 FQGNSA. The CDR3 loop is CASSFLQGSNQPQHF. CDR3 sequence (DNA): TGTGCCAGCAGCTTTTTACAGGGAAGCAATCAGCCCCAGCATTTT.

The chain employs TRBV7-2 and TRBJ2-7, with D maybe TRBD2 (6 bases). Trimming took 5 bases from V and 9 from J, leaving 14 bases between them. The germline V gene encodes CDR1 SGHTA and CDR2 FQGNSA. This CDR3 region has 12 residues. CDR3 in amino acids: CASSALASGQYF. The CDR3 DNA reads as TGTGCCAGCAGCGCACTAGCTTCTGGGCAGTACTTC.

This clone is a singleton in its sample. The CDR3 spells CASSLAQANTGELFF. The DNA of the CDR3 is TGCGCCAGCAGCTTGGCACAGGCGAACACCGGGGAGCTGTTTTTT. The gene calls are TRBV5-1 and TRBJ2-2, with D perhaps TRBD1 (5 bases). Per the germline V gene, CDR1 is SGHRS and CDR2 is YFSETQ. The CDR3 has 15 amino acids. Trimming stripped 0 bases from V and 0 bases from J, with 6 bases between.

This chain joins TRBV4-2 and TRBJ1-5; maybe TRBD1 (5 bases). With 0 bases removed from V and 5 bases from J, the gap between germline ends came to 14 bases. Per germline, CDR1 LGHNA and CDR2 YNFKEQ. The CDR3 consists of 16 residues. CDR3 nucleotides: TGTGCCAGCAGCCAAGATTCTAAAGCAGGGCATCAGCCCCAGCATTTT. Residues: CASSQDSKAGHQPQHF.

In this sample, this clone turned up many times. V gene TRBV4-3 combines with J gene TRBJ1-4; 8 bases line up with TRBD1. CDR3 length: 15 residues. Trimming cost V 0 bases and J 5 bases; bases outside gene matches: 2. Germline V gene sequence: CDR1 LGHNA, CDR2 YSLEER. In DNA form, the CDR3 reads TGCGCCAGCAGCCAAGAGAGGGACAGGAATGAAAAACTGTTTTTT. Translation gives CASSQERDRNEKLFF.

V gene TRBV28 combines with J gene TRBJ1-2; D gene uncertain. The CDR3 contains 14 residues. Germline loops: CDR1 MDHEN, CDR2 SYDVKM. V was shortened by 5 bases and J by 7 bases, with 17 bases between the two germline ends. The chain's CDR3 is CASSPRWPGGGYTF. CDR3 sequence (DNA): TGTGCCAGCAGTCCCAGGTGGCCGGGAGGTGGCTACACCTTC.

This clone was counted a few times. The gene calls are TRBV28 and TRBJ1-5; TRBD1 agrees at 7 bases. CDR1 MDHEN and CDR2 SYDVKM come from the germline V gene. Unmatched junction bases numbered 5, after V lost 3 bases and J lost 0 bases. This CDR3 has 16 amino acids. In nucleotides, the CDR3 is TGTGCCAGCAGTTTTAGGGGGCGTCATAGCAATCAGCCCCAGCATTTT. Residues: CASSFRGRHSNQPQHF.

In this sample, this clone turned up a few times. This chain joins TRBV5-4 and TRBJ1-2, with 7 bases identical to TRBD1. The J segment lost 8 bases and the V segment lost 4 bases, leaving 14 bases of the junction unmatched. This CDR3 is 15 amino acids long. From germline, CDR1 is SGHNT and CDR2 YYREEE (reference sequence). The CDR3 nucleotides read TGTGCCAGCAGCAAAAAGACAGGGTCCCTTTGGGGCTACACCTTC. It specifies CASSKKTGSLWGYTF.

The V gene is TRBV6-5, the J gene TRBJ1-6, with D maybe TRBD1 (5 bases). CDR3 size: 14 residues. Trimming removed 4 bases at V and 9 bases at J, with 13 bases between. Germline-derived CDR1 and CDR2 are MNHEY and SVGAGI. The CDR3, as DNA: TGTGCCAGCAGTTTCGAAACAGGCGGTTCACCCCTCCACTTT. As protein: CASSFETGGSPLHF.

The chain employs TRBV5-1 and TRBJ1-2, with D possibly being TRBD1 (5 bases). V gave up 4 bases and J gave up 4 bases, with 11 bases separating them. This CDR3 is 13 amino acids long. In germline, CDR1 is SGHRS, CDR2 YFSETQ. CDR3 in amino acids: CASSLDSIYGYTF. The CDR3 DNA follows: TGCGCCAGCAGCCTCGACAGTATCTATGGCTACACCTTC.

The rearrangement uses TRBV6-5 and TRBJ2-7; 7 bases align to TRBD2. With V trimmed by 8 bases and J by 1 base, 8 bases remained unmatched. This CDR3 is built from 14 residues. CDR1 and CDR2 from the germline V gene are MNHEY and SVGAGI. The CDR3: CASWGGIISYEQYF. The CDR3 coding sequence is TGTGCCAGCTGGGGGGGAATAATTTCCTACGAGCAGTACTTC.

This chain joins TRBV24-1 and TRBJ2-2, with 9 bases lining up with TRBD2. In germline, CDR1 is KGHDR, CDR2 SFDVKD. The junction had 5 bases not matched to a gene; V was cut back by 3 bases and J by 1 base. This CDR3 has 17 amino acids. CDR3: CATSDPLLAGNTGELFF. For the CDR3, the DNA is TGTGCCACCAGTGATCCATTACTAGCGGGGAACACCGGGGAGCTGTTTTTT.

CDR3 in amino acids: CASSFSGGTPLYGYTF. DNA for the CDR3: TGTGCCAGCAGTTTTTCAGGGGGAACACCTTTGTATGGCTACACCTTC. The J gene is TRBJ1-2, the V gene TRBV27; 7 bases align to TRBD1. V lost 3 bases and J lost 5; bases outside the gene matches: 12. Germline V gene lookup returns CDR1 MNHEY and CDR2 SMNVEV (reference sequence). The CDR3 runs 16 residues.

V gene TRBV3-1 (or the pseudogene TRBV3-2) combines with J gene TRBJ1-4; TRBD1 aligns across 9 bases. Germline V gene lookup returns CDR1 LGHDT and CDR2 YNNKEL (reference sequence). The trim removed 7 bases at V and 8 bases at J, leaving 11 bases unmatched. The length of the CDR3 is 15 residues. The CDR3 region is CASKGDGTGREKLFF. In DNA, the CDR3 is TGTGCCAGCAAAGGGGACGGGACAGGGCGGGAAAAACTGTTTTTT.

The V and J genes are TRBV9 and TRBJ1-4; 7 bases are a match to TRBD1. V shed 5 bases, J shed 7 bases, and the junction held 8 bases outside the gene matches. The CDR3 spans 14 residues. Looked up from germline, CDR1 is SGDLS and CDR2 is YYNGEE. CDR3 nucleotide sequence: TGTGCCAGCAGTGGTGCCGGGACAGTTGAAAAACTGTTTTTT. Translated: CASSGAGTVEKLFF.

The CDR3 DNA sequence: TGTGCCAGCAGCTTGAGGGGCTCGGGGGATGGCTACACCTTC. Protein: CASSLRGSGDGYTF. The V call is TRBV11-3, the J call TRBJ1-2, with D perhaps TRBD1 (5 bases). CDR1 and CDR2 from the germline V gene are SGHNT and YENEEA. Trimming removed 3 bases from V and 6 bases from J, with 14 bases in between. The CDR3 is 14 residues long.

The chain carries TRBV28 and TRBJ2-1; 10 nucleotides align to TRBD2. The CDR3 covers 16 residues. The J segment lost 2 bases and the V segment lost 6 bases, leaving 7 bases of the junction unmatched. Looked up from germline, CDR1 is MDHEN and CDR2 is SYDVKM. CDR3 in amino acids: CASSLTLAGAYNEQFF. CDR3 DNA sequence: TGTGCCAGCAGCTTAACCCTAGCGGGAGCCTACAATGAGCAGTTCTTC.

The rearrangement joins TRBV7-9 to TRBJ1-3; TRBD1 is a possible D gene (5 bases). The V end was cut by 5 bases, the J end by 4 bases, with 6 bases between. The length of the CDR3 is 12 residues. Germline V lookup: CDR1 SEHNR, CDR2 FQNEAQ (reference sequence). This CDR3 reads CASSPGGNTIYF. The CDR3 DNA reads as TGTGCCAGCAGCCCAGGGGGAAACACCATATATTTT.

The gene calls are TRBV27 and TRBJ2-3; weak D call: TRBD2 (6 bases). Germline CDR1 and CDR2: MNHEY and SMNVEV (reference sequence). V was pared by 8 bases and J by 6 bases, with 9 bases between. The CDR3 consists of 11 residues. In nucleotides, the CDR3 is TGTGCCAGCTACGCGGGGGATACGCAGTATTTT. This codes for CASYAGDTQYF.

V is TRBV19 and J is TRBJ2-7, with 7 bases aligning to TRBD1. The ends lost 1 base at V and 4 bases at J; junction bases unmatched: 10. Per the germline V gene, CDR1 is LNHDA and CDR2 is SQIVND (reference sequence). CDR3 size: 16 residues. In DNA, the CDR3 is TGTGCCAGTAGTATAGGTAGATGGGACAGAGATTACGAGCAGTACTTC. Protein sequence: CASSIGRWDRDYEQYF.

V is TRBV19 and J is TRBJ1-2; 7 positions agree with TRBD1. This CDR3 comprises 12 residues. The V gene end was trimmed by 5 bases and the J gene end by 8 bases; junction bases not matched to a gene: 5. Germline assignment: CDR1 LNHDA and CDR2 SQIVND (reference sequence). The CDR3 region is CASSLGTEGYTF. The CDR3 nucleotides are TGTGCCAGTAGTCTAGGGACAGAAGGCTACACCTTC.

The chain carries TRBV15 and TRBJ1-3, with unresolved D. V shed 8 bases and J shed 0 bases, with 11 bases lying between them. Per the germline V gene, CDR1 is LNHNV and CDR2 is YYDKDF (reference sequence). The CDR3 length is 14 residues. The CDR3 DNA reads as TGTGCCACCGAAGCGGCCATCTCTGGAAACACCATATATTTT. Its translation is CATEAAISGNTIYF.

The chain carries TRBV24-1 and TRBJ2-7; 9 nucleotides align to TRBD1. V shed 3 bases and J 4 bases; nucleotides not matched to a gene: 3. The germline V gene has CDR1 KGHDR and CDR2 SFDVKD. CDR3 length: 14 residues. The CDR3 here is CATSDAGTGYEQYF. DNA for the CDR3: TGTGCCACCAGTGATGCCGGGACAGGGTACGAGCAGTACTTC.

The chain has TRBV3-1 (or the pseudogene TRBV3-2) and TRBJ2-1; 8 bases agree with TRBD1. Germline loops: CDR1 LGHDT, CDR2 YNNKEL (reference sequence). Germline trimming cut 7 bases from V and 9 bases from J; bases unmatched to any gene: 11. This CDR3 contains 14 residues. The CDR3 protein is CASKIAGGLSEQFF. The CDR3 DNA reads as TGTGCCAGCAAGATAGCAGGGGGCCTTAGTGAGCAGTTCTTC.

Only one count was recorded for this clone. This chain connects TRBV30 to TRBJ2-3, with TRBD1 matching 10 bases. J gave up 3 bases and V 2 bases, and 8 bases lay outside the gene matches. Looked up from germline, CDR1 is GTSNPN and CDR2 is SVGIG (reference sequence). This CDR3 comprises 16 residues. CDR3 amino acids: CAWSPTGTGDTDTQYF. The DNA for the CDR3 is TGTGCCTGGAGTCCAACAGGGACAGGGGATACAGATACGCAGTATTTT. Drawing the rest from reference TRBV30 and TRBJ2-3, the complete variable domain is SQTIHQWPATLVQPVGSPLSLECTVEGTSNPNLYWYRQAAGRGLQLLFYSVGIGQISSEVPQNLSASRPQDRQFILSSKKLLLSDSGFYLCAWSPTGTGDTDTQYFGPGTRLTVL.

The gene calls are TRBV7-2 and TRBJ2-1, with TRBD2 identical over 7 bases. The V and J ends lost 2 bases and 5 bases, in that order; junction bases with no gene match: 0. The germline gives CDR1 SGHTA, CDR2 FQGNSA. CDR3 length: 13 residues. The CDR3: CASSLSGDNEQFF. CDR3 in DNA: TGTGCCAGCAGCTTAAGCGGGGACAATGAGCAGTTCTTC.

The chain recombines TRBV5-4 with TRBJ1-2; TRBD1 agrees at 8 bases. Germline V lookup: CDR1 SGHNT, CDR2 YYREEE (reference sequence). This CDR3 is built from 14 residues. After removal of 8 bases from V and 2 bases from J, the junction contained 8 bases not matched to a gene. Written as DNA, the CDR3 is TGTGCCAGTAAGACAGGGGAGCGAAACTATGGCTACACCTTC. This encodes CASKTGERNYGYTF.